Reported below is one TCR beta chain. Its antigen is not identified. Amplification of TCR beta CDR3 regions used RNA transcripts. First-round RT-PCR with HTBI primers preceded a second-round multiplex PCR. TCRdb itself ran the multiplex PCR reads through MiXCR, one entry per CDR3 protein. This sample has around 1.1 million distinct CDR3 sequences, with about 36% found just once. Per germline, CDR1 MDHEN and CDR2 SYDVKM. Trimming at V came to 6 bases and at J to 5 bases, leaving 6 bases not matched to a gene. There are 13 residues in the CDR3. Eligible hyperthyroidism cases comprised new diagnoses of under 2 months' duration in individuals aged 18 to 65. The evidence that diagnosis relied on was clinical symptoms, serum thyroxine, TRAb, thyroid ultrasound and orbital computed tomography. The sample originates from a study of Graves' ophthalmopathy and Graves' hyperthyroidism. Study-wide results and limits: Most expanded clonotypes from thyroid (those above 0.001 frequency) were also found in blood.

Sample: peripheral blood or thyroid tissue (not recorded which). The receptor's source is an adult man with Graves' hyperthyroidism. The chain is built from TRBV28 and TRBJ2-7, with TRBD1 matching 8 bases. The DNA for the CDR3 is TGTGCCAGCAGAGCGCAGGGGGCCGACGAGCAGTACTTC. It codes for CASRAQGADEQYF.